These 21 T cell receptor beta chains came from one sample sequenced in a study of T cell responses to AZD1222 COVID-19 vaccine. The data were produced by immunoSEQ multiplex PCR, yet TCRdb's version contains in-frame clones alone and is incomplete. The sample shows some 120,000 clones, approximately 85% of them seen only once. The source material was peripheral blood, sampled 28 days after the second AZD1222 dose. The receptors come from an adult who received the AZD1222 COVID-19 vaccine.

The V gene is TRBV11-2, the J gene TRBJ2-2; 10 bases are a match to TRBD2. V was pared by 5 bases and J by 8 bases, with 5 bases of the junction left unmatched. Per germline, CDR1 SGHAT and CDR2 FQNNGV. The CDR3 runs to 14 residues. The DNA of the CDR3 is TGTGCCAGCAGCCCACTAGCGGGGTGGGGGGAGCTGTTTTTT. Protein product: CASSPLAGWGELFF.

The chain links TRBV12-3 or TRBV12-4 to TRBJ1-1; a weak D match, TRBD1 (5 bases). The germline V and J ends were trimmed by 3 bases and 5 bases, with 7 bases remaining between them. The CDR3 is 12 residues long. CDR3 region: CASSFWGTEAFF. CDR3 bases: TGTGCCAGCAGTTTTTGGGGGACTGAAGCTTTCTTT.

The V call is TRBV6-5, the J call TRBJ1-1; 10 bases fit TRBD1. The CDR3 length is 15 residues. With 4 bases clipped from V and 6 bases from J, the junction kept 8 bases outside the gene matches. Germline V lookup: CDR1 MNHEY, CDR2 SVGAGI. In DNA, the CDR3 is TGTGCCAGCAGTTCTCCGGGACAGGGGATTCCTGAAGCTTTCTTT. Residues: CASSSPGQGIPEAFF.

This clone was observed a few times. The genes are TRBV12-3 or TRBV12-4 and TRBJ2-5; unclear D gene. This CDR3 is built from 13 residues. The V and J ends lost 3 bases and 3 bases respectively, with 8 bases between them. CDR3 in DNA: TGTGCCAGCAGTTTGGGCATCAAAGAGACCCAGTACTTC. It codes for CASSLGIKETQYF.

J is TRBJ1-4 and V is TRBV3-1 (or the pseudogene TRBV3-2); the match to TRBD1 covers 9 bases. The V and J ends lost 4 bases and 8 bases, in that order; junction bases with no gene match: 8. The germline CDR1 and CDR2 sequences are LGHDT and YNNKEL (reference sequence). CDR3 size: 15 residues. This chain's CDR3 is CASSLRGTGLEKLFF. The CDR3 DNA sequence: TGTGCCAGCAGCCTCCGTGGGACAGGGCTGGAAAAACTGTTTTTT.

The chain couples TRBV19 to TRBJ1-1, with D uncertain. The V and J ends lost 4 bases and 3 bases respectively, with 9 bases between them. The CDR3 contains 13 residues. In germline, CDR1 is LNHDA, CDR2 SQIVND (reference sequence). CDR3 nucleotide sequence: TGTGCCAGTAGTAACGTCGTCGACACTGAAGCTTTCTTT. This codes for CASSNVVDTEAFF. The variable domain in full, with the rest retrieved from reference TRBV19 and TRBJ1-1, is DGGITQSPKYLFRKEGQNVTLSCEQNLNHDAMYWYRQDPGQGLRLIYYSQIVNDFQKGDIAEGYSVSREKKESFPLTVTSAQKNPTAFYLCASSNVVDTEAFFGQGTRLTVV.

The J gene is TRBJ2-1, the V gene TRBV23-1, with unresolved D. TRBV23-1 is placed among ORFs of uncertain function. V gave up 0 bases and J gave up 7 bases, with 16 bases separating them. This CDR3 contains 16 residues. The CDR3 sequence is CASSQSGLTETNEQFF. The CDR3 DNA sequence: TGCGCCAGCAGTCAATCCGGGCTTACCGAGACTAATGAGCAGTTCTTC.

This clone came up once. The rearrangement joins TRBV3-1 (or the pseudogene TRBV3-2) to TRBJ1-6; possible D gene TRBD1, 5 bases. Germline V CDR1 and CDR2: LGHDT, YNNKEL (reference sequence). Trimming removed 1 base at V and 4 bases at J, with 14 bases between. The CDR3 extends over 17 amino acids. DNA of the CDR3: TGTGCCAGCAGCCAAGGGTTCCAGGGACCTTATAATTCACCCCTCCACTTT. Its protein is CASSQGFQGPYNSPLHF.

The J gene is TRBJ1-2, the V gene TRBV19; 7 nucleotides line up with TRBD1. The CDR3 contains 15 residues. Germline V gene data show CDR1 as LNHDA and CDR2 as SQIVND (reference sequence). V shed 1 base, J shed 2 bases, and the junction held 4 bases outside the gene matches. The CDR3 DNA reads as TGTGCCAGTAGTATAGTTGGGACAGTCAACTATGGCTACACCTTC. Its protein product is CASSIVGTVNYGYTF.

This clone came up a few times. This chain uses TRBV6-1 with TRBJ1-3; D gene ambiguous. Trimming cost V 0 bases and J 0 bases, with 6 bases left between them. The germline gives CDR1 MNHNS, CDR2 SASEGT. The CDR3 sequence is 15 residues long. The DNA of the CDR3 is TGTGCCAGCAGTGAAGCGGACTACTCTGGAAACACCATATATTTT. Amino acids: CASSEADYSGNTIYF.

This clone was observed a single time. The CDR3 nucleotides are TGTGCCAGCAGTTACTATCAGGGACAGTCGACTTACGAGCAGTACTTC. Its protein is CASSYYQGQSTYEQYF. The chain employs TRBV2 and TRBJ2-7; 7 positions agree with TRBD1. V lost 5 bases, J lost 4 bases, and 14 bases stayed unmatched. This CDR3 contains 16 residues. Germline-derived CDR1 and CDR2 are SNHLY and FYNNEI.

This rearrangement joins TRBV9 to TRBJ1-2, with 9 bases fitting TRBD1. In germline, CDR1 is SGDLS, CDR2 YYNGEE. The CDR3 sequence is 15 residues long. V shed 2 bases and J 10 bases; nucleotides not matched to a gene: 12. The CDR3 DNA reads TGTGCCAGCAGCGTGACCCCGGACAGGGGAATCCTCTACACCTTC. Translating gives CASSVTPDRGILYTF. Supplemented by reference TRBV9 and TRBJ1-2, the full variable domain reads DSGVTQTPKHLITATGQRVTLRCSPRSGDLSVYWYQQSLDQGLQFLIQYYNGEERAKGNILERFSAQQFPDLHSELNLSSLELGDSALYFCASSVTPDRGILYTFGSGTRLTVV.

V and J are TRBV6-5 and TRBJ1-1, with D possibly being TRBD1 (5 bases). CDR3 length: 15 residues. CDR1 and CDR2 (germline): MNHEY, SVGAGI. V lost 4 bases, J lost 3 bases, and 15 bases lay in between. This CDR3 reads CASSFDRAGYTEAFF. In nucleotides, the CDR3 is TGTGCCAGCAGTTTTGACCGGGCAGGGTACACTGAAGCTTTCTTT.

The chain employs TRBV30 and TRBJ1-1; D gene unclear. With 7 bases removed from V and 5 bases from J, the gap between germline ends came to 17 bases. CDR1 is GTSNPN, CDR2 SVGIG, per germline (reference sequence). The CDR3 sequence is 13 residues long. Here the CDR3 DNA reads TGTGCCTTCTCCGGTCTTGTAGGGACTGAAGCTTTCTTT. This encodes CAFSGLVGTEAFF.

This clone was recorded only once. CDR3: CGVGGNQPQHF. The CDR3 nucleotides read TGTGGGGTCGGGGGCAATCAGCCCCAGCATTTT. The gene calls are TRBV19 and TRBJ1-5; D call uncertain. The CDR3 totals 11 residues. Germline V gene data show CDR1 as LNHDA and CDR2 as SQIVND (reference sequence).

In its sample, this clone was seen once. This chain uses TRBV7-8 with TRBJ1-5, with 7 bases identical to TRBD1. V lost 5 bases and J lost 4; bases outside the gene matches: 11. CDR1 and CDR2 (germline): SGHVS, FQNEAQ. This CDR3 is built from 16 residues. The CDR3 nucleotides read TGTGCCAGCAGCCGGTTACCCGGGACAGAGAATCAGCCCCAGCATTTT. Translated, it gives CASSRLPGTENQPQHF.

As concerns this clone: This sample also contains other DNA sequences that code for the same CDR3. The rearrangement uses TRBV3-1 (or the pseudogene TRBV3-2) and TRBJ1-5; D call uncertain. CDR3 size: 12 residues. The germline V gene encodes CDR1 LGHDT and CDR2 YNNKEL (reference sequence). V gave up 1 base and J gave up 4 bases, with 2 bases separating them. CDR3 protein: CASSQGNQPQHF. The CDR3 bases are TGTGCCAGCAGCCAAGGGAATCAGCCCCAGCATTTT.

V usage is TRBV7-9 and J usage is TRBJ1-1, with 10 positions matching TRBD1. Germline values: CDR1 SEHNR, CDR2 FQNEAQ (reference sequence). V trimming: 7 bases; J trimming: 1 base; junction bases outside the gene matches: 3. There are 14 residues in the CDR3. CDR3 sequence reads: CASTRQGANTEAFF. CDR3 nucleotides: TGTGCCAGCACACGACAGGGGGCGAACACTGAAGCTTTCTTT.

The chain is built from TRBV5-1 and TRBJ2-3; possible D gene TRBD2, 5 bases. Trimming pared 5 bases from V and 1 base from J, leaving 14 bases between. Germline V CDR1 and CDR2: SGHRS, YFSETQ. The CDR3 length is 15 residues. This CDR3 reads CASRSPGVGTDTQYF. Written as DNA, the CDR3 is TGCGCCAGCAGAAGTCCCGGGGTGGGCACAGATACGCAGTATTTT.

CDR3 region: CASRRGVLAGELFF. DNA for the CDR3: TGTGCCAGCAGACGGGGGGTTTTGGCCGGGGAGCTGTTTTTT. The V gene is TRBV14, the J gene TRBJ2-2; 7 positions match TRBD2. Unmatched junction bases numbered 7, after V lost 6 bases and J lost 6 bases. Germline CDR1 is SGHDN and CDR2 is FVKESK. The CDR3 consists of 14 residues.

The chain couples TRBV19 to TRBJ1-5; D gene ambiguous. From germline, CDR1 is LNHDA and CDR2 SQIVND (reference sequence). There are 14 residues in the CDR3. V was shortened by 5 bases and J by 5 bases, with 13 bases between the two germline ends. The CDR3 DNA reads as TGTGCCAGTAGTGGCCGACATTTGGATCAGCCCCAGCATTTT. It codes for CASSGRHLDQPQHF.